Only one count was recorded for the clone carrying this TCR beta chain. This entry comes from a study of blood T cell repertoires in COVID-19. Study background: PBMCs, B-cell-depleted T cells, or T cells were the source of the cDNA or gDNA that made up the material.

Profiled with immunoSEQ multiplex PCR; TCRdb holds only in-frame clones, not every one. Of roughly 220,000 clones detected, 82% appear once; the ten largest clones hold approximately 15%. Enrolled through a virtual design, the participants were between roughly 18 and 90 years of age and came from approximately 25 US areas. Donors were grouped by their self-reported clinical history. Resolution of symptoms, clearance, or two negative PCRs was present in recovered Cohort 3 donors. The CDR3 is 12 amino acids. Trimming stripped 6 bases from V and 8 bases from J, with 11 bases between. Germline-derived CDR1 and CDR2 are MDHEN and SYDVKM.

The clonotype was recovered from a middle-aged man who had recovered from COVID-19. Sequencing used PBMCs or T cells enriched from blood (not recorded which). The gene calls are TRBV28 and TRBJ1-3; no clear D. The CDR3 DNA follows: TGTGCCAGCAGCTCAGAGCGAGACACCATATATTTT. It codes for CASSSERDTIYF.